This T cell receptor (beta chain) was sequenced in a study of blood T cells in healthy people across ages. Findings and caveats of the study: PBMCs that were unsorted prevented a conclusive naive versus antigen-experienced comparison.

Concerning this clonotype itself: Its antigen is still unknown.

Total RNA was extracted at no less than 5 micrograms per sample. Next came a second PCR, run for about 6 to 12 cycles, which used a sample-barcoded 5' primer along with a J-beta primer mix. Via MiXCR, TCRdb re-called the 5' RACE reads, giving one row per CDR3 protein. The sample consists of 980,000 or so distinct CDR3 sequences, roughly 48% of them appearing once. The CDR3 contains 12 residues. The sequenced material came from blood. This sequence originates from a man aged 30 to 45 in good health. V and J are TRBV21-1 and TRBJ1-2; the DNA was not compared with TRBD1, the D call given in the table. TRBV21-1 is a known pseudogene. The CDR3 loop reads CASGGGGYGYTF. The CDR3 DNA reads TGTGCCAGCGGCGGAGGGGGGTATGGCTACACCTTC.